The 21 T cell receptor beta chains presented below share a single source sample, sequenced in a study of molecular identifiers for immune sequencing clone quantification. In TCRdb, the PCR reads were re-called with MiXCR into one record per CDR3 protein. In the table there are some 70,000 distinct CDR3 sequences, 18% of which are singletons. Sequencing was carried out using naive CD8+ T cells from blood, with Jurkat cell RNA spiked in. The subset is: FACS-sorted CD8+CD4-CCR7+CD45RA+ naive T cells. The receptors come from a human donor in good health. Some libraries in this study had Jurkat cell RNA spiked in.

Points on this clonotype: This may arise from a read error, as a much more abundant clone is one base away. The rearrangement uses TRBV27 and TRBJ2-1; TRBD2 matches at 9 bases. The CDR3 loop spans 13 amino acids. Germline V gives CDR1 MNHEY, CDR2 SMNVEV (reference sequence). The J segment lost 6 bases and the V segment lost 4 bases, leaving 1 base of the junction unmatched. This chain's CDR3 is CASSSGLANEQFF. The CDR3 nucleotides are TGTGCCAGCAGTTCGGGACTAGCCAATGAGCAGTTCTTC.

This clonotype was picked up many times. The chain is built from TRBV5-3 and TRBJ2-2; weak D call: TRBD1 (5 bases). TRBV5-3 is labeled an ORF, and its function is uncertain. The CDR3 extends over 15 amino acids. V dropped 5 bases and J dropped 3 bases, with 14 bases sitting between them. CDR3 DNA: TGTGCCAGAAGGGTAGGGGAATTCGACACCGGGGAGCTGTTTTTT. Translation: CARRVGEFDTGELFF.

This clonotype has only a few counts. V and J are TRBV5-1 and TRBJ2-1; TRBD2 matches at 11 bases. The ends lost 4 bases at V and 5 bases at J; junction bases unmatched: 14. CDR1 is SGHRS and CDR2 is YFSETQ in the germline V gene. The CDR3 consists of 18 residues. CDR3 bases: TGCGCCAGCAGCGCCAGCCTAGCGGGAGGACCTGGGCACAATGAGCAGTTCTTC. This codes for CASSASLAGGPGHNEQFF.

This clonotype was picked up many times. The chain has TRBV19 and TRBJ1-3, with unresolved D. CDR3 length equals 14 residues. V was cut by 3 bases and J by 6 bases, with 12 bases left in between. Germline CDR1 LNHDA, CDR2 SQIVND (reference sequence). This CDR3 is CASSIVQGKNTIYF. Written as DNA, the CDR3 is TGTGCCAGTAGTATCGTACAAGGGAAAAACACCATATATTTT.

In its sample, this clonotype was seen many times. The chain uses TRBV27 and TRBJ1-2; possible D gene TRBD1, 6 bases. Germline CDR1 reads MNHEY; CDR2 reads SMNVEV (reference sequence). This CDR3 spans 13 amino acids. V lost 6 bases to trimming and J lost 4 bases, with 12 bases between them. CDR3 sequence reads: CASRVGQSYGYTF. CDR3 bases: TGTGCCAGCAGAGTCGGACAGTCCTATGGCTACACCTTC.

The table lists this clonotype with many counts. The chain links TRBV4-1 to TRBJ1-6; 8 nucleotides align to TRBD1. V trimming: 2 bases; J trimming: 12 bases; junction bases outside the gene matches: 12. The germline gives CDR1 MGHRA, CDR2 YSYEKL. This CDR3 spans 16 amino acids. CDR3 in DNA: TGCGCCAGCAGCCAACTAATTGGGACAGGCGGCATACCCCTCCACTTT. Translated, it gives CASSQLIGTGGIPLHF.

This clonotype was counted at least ten times. The chain uses TRBV12-3 or TRBV12-4 and TRBJ2-6, with D unclear. CDR3 size: 13 residues. Trimming left V 7 bases short and J 0 bases short, with 4 bases between. CDR3 sequence (DNA): TGTGCCAGCAAACGCTCTGGGGCCAACGTCCTGACTTTC. Residues: CASKRSGANVLTF.

In regard to this clonotype: The junction departs from the called germline gene at one end, perhaps through a read error. This chain uses TRBV19 with TRBJ2-2, with D perhaps being TRBD1 or TRBD2 (5 bases each). The germline V gene has CDR1 LNHDA and CDR2 SQIVND (reference sequence). CDR3 length equals 15 residues. DNA for the CDR3: TGTGTCAGTAGTATGCTTGACAGAAACACCGGGGAGCAGTTTTTT. Translation gives CVSSMLDRNTGEQFF. Complete variable domain (other parts from reference TRBV19 and TRBJ2-2): DGGITQSPKYLFRKEGQNVTLSCEQNLNHDAMYWYRQDPGQGLRLIYYSQIVNDFQKGDIAEGYSVSREKKESFPLTVTSAQKNPTAFYLCVSSMLDRNTGEQFFGEGSRLTVL.

Only a few counts were recorded for this clonotype. V gene TRBV20-1 combines with J gene TRBJ2-1, with 7 bases lining up with TRBD2. Germline loops: CDR1 DFQATT, CDR2 SNEGSKA (reference sequence). The V segment lost 7 bases and the J segment 4 bases; nucleotides outside the gene matches: 10. The CDR3 has 14 amino acids. Here the CDR3 DNA reads TGCAGTGTTGTGGGGGAGGGCAGATACAATGAGCAGTTCTTC. As protein: CSVVGEGRYNEQFF.

At least ten counts were recorded for this clonotype. The chain couples TRBV6-5 to TRBJ2-1; 12 bases are shared with TRBD2. The CDR3 totals 18 residues. Germline V lookup: CDR1 MNHEY, CDR2 SVGAGI. J was trimmed by 2 bases and V by 6 bases; bases with no gene match: 11. In DNA, the CDR3 is TGTGCCAGCAGCCTGACTAGCGGGAGTCATTCCACCTACAATGAGCAGTTCTTC. As protein: CASSLTSGSHSTYNEQFF.

This clonotype has a handful of counts. A much more abundant neighbour one base away suggests this may be a read error. The chain links TRBV29-1 to TRBJ2-7; D possibly matches TRBD1 or TRBD2 (5 bases each). V dropped 4 bases and J dropped 9 bases, with 13 bases sitting between them. The CDR3 loop spans 11 amino acids. Germline-derived CDR1 and CDR2 are SQVTM and ANQGSEA. The CDR3 DNA reads as TGCAGCGTTGGGGGGTATGTGGTGCAGTACTTC. This gives the protein CSVGGYVVQYF.

This clonotype was seen a few times. The chain employs TRBV19 and TRBJ2-2; D unresolved. Trimming took off 8 bases at V and 3 bases at J, with 10 bases between the two ends. This CDR3 is 13 amino acids long. Germline V gene data show CDR1 as LNHDA and CDR2 as SQIVND (reference sequence). The DNA of the CDR3 is TGTGCCAGTGAAATTGGGGACACCGGGGAGCTGTTTTTT. Translated, it gives CASEIGDTGELFF.

This clonotype was counted many times. The chain carries TRBV19 and TRBJ2-7; a weak D match, TRBD1 (5 bases). CDR1 and CDR2 (germline): LNHDA, SQIVND (reference sequence). Trimming shortened V by 5 bases and J by 0 bases, and 20 bases separated the two germline ends. CDR3 size: 17 residues. The CDR3: CASSVPAGSPDSYEQYF. In DNA, the CDR3 is TGTGCCAGTAGTGTCCCGGCAGGGTCCCCTGACTCCTACGAGCAGTACTTC.

The table lists this clonotype with many counts. This rearrangement joins TRBV4-3 to TRBJ2-1; D is undetermined. Germline loops: CDR1 LGHNA, CDR2 YSLEER. Trimming stripped 4 bases from V and 4 bases from J, with 8 bases between. The CDR3 totals 13 residues. The CDR3 nucleotides read TGCGCCAGCAGCCTAAGTCGGTACAATGAGCAGTTCTTC. It encodes CASSLSRYNEQFF.

In the case of this clonotype: A read error may produce the germline difference seen at one junction end. V and J are TRBV11-3 and TRBJ2-7; 9 nucleotides agree with TRBD1. CDR1 SGHNT and CDR2 YENEEA come from the germline V gene. This CDR3 is built from 15 residues. The CDR3 sequence is CASSPRDRAAYGQYF. The CDR3 region has the DNA TGTGCCAGCAGCCCCAGGGACAGGGCGGCCTACGGGCAGTACTTC.

This clonotype was recorded many times. The CDR3 nucleotides read TGTGCCAGCAGTTACTTTGTTGGACAGGGGATAGATGCCGAGCAGTACTTC. Amino acids: CASSYFVGQGIDAEQYF. The chain recombines TRBV6-2 or TRBV6-3 with TRBJ2-7; TRBD1 agrees at 9 bases. Germline V gene lookup returns CDR1 MNHEY and CDR2 SVGEGT. Unmatched junction bases numbered 13, after V lost 1 base and J lost 6 bases. The CDR3 extends over 17 amino acids.

CDR3 DNA: TGTGCCAGCAGCGGAGTAGTGTTACTAGCGGGAGGGGCCTACGAGCAGTACTTC. Translation: CASSGVVLLAGGAYEQYF. V gene TRBV6-1 combines with J gene TRBJ2-7; 13 bases agree with TRBD2. The CDR3 consists of 18 residues. In germline, CDR1 is MNHNS, CDR2 SASEGT. Losses at the gene ends were 6 bases for V and 2 bases for J; bases not matched to a gene: 13.

This clonotype was seen repeatedly, ten times or more. J is TRBJ2-1 and V is TRBV19; 8 positions match TRBD2. V was pared by 9 bases and J by 0 bases, with 7 bases of the junction left unmatched. This CDR3 spans 15 amino acids. From germline, CDR1 is LNHDA and CDR2 SQIVND (reference sequence). CDR3 in DNA: TGTGCCAGCAGCATAAGCGGGGGCTCCTACAATGAGCAGTTCTTC. Protein sequence: CASSISGGSYNEQFF.

This clonotype was seen repeatedly, ten times or more. In DNA form, the CDR3 reads TGTGCCAGCAGCCAAGAAAAGCTAGCGGGAGTTGATACGCAGTATTTT. Its protein product is CASSQEKLAGVDTQYF. The rearrangement uses TRBV4-2 and TRBJ2-3; 10 nucleotides align to TRBD2. The CDR3 is made up of 16 amino acids. Germline CDR1 reads LGHNA; CDR2 reads YNFKEQ. Germline trimming cut 0 bases from V and 6 bases from J; bases unmatched to any gene: 6.

This clonotype was observed many times. V usage is TRBV4-1 and J usage is TRBJ1-4; D unresolved. The CDR3 spans 14 residues. V was cut by 0 bases and J by 8 bases, with 10 bases left in between. Germline assignment: CDR1 MGHRA and CDR2 YSYEKL. CDR3 sequence (DNA): TGCGCCAGCAGCCAAGATCTAGAGGAAGAAAAACTGTTTTTT. It yields the protein CASSQDLEEEKLFF.

Many counts were recorded for this clonotype. The chain carries TRBV5-1 and TRBJ1-4; the D gene is possibly TRBD1 (5 bases). Per the germline V gene, CDR1 is SGHRS and CDR2 is YFSETQ. V was clipped by 1 base and J by 3 bases, with 10 bases between them. This CDR3 contains 15 residues. This chain's CDR3 is CASSLSRAPNEKLFF. In DNA form, the CDR3 reads TGCGCCAGCAGCTTGTCCAGGGCCCCTAATGAAAAACTGTTTTTT.